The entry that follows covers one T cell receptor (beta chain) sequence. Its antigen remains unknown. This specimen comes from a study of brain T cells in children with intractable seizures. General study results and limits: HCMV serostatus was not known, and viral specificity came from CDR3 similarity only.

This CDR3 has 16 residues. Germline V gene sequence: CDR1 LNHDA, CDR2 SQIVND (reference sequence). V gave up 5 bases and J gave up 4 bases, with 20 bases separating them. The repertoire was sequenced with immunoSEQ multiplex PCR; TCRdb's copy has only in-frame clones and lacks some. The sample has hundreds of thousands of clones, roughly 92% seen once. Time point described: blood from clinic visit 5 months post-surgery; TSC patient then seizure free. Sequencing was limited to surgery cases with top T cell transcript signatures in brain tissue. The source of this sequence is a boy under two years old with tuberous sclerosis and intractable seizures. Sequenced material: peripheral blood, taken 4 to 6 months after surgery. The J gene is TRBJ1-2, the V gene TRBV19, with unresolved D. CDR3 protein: CASSPYRAEASYGYTF. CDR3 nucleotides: TGTGCCAGTAGTCCCTATCGGGCAGAAGCTTCCTATGGCTACACCTTC.